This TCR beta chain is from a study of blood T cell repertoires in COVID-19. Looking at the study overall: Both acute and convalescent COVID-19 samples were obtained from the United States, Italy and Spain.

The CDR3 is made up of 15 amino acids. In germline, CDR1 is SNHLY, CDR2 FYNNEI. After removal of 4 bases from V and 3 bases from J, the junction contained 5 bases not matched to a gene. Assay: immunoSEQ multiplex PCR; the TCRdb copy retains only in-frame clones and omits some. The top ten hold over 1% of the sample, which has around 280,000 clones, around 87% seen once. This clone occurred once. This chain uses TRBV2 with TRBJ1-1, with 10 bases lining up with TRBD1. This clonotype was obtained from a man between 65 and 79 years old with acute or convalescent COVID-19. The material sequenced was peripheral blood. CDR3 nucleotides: TGTGCCAGCAGTGTTCAGGGGACAGGGGACACTGAAGCTTTCTTT. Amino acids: CASSVQGTGDTEAFF.